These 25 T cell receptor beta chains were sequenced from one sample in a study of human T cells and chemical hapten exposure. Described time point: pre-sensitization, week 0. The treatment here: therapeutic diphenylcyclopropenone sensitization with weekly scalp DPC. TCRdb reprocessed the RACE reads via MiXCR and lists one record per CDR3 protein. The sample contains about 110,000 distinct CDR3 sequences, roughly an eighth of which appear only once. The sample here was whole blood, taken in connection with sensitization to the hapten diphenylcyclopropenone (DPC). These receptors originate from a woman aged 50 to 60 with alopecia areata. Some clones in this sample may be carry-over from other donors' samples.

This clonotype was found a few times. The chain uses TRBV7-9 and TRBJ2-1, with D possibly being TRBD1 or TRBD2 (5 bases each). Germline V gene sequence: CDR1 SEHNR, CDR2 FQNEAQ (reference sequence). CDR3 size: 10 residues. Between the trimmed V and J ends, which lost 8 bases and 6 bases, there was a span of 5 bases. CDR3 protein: CASGGNEQFF. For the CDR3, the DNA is TGTGCCAGCGGGGGCAATGAGCAGTTCTTC.

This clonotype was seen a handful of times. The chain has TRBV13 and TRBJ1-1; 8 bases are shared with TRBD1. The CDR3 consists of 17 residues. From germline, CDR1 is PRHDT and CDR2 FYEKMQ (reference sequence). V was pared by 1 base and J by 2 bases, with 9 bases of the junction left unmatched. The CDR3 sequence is CASSLEDRDIGNTEAFF. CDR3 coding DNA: TGTGCCAGCAGCTTAGAGGACAGGGATATTGGAAACACTGAAGCTTTCTTT.

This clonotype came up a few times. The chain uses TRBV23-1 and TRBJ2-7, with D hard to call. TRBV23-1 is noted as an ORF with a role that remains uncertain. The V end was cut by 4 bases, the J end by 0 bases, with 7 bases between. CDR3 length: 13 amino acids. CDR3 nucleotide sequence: TGCGCCAGCAGTCTTAACAGCTCCTACGAGCAGTACTTC. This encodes CASSLNSSYEQYF.

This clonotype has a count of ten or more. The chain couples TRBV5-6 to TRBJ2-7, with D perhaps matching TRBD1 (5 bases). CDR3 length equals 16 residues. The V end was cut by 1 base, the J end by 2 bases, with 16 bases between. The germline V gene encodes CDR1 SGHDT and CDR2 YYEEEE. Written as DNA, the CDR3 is TGTGCCAGCAGCTTGAGGGGCCCCAGCGACACCTACGAGCAGTACTTC. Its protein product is CASSLRGPSDTYEQYF.

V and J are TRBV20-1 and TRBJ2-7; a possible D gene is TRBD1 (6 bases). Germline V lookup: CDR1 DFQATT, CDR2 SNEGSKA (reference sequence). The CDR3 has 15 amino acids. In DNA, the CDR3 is TGCAGAGCTGGCGCGGCGTCTAGGGGGAGTTACGAGCAGTACTTC. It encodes CRAGAASRGSYEQYF.

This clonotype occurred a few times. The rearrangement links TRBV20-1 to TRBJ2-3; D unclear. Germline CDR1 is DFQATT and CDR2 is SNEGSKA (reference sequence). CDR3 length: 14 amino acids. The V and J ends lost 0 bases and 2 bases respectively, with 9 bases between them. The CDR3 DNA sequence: TGCAGTGCTAGAGACACCCCTAACACAGATACGCAGTATTTT. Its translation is CSARDTPNTDTQYF.

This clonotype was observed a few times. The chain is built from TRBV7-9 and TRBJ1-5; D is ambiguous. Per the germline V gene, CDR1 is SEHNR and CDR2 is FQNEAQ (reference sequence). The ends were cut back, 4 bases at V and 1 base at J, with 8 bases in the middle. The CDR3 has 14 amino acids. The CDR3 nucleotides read TGTGCCAGCAGCTCTGAACGGAGCAATCAGCCCCAGCATTTT. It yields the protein CASSSERSNQPQHF. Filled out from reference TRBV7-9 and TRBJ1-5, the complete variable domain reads DTGVSQNPRHKITKRGQNVTFRCDPISEHNRLYWYRQTLGQGPEFLTYFQNEAQLEKSRLLSDRFSAERPKGSFSTLEIQRTEQGDSAMYLCASSSERSNQPQHFGDGTRLSIL.

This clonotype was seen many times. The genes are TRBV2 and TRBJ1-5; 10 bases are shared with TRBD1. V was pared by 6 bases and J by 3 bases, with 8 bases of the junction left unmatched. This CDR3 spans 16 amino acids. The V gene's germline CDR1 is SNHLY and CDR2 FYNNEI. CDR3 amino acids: CASSGTGESLNQPQHF. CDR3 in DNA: TGTGCCAGCAGCGGGACAGGGGAGAGCCTCAATCAGCCCCAGCATTTT.

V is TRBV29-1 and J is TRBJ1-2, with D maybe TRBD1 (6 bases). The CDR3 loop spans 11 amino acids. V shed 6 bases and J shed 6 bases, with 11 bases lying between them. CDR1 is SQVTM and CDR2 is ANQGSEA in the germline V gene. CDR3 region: CSVLTGNGYTF. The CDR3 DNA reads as TGCAGCGTCCTGACAGGCAATGGCTACACCTTC.

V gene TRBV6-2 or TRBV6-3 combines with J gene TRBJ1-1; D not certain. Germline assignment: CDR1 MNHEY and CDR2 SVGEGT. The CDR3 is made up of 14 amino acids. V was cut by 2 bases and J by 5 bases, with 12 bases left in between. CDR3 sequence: CASSYQTLRTEAFF. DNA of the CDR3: TGTGCCAGCAGTTACCAGACGTTAAGGACTGAAGCTTTCTTT.

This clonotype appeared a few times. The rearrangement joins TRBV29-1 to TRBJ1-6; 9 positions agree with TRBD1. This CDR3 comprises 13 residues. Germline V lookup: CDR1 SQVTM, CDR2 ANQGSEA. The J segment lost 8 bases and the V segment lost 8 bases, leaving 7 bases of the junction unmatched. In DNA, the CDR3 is TGCAGCATCAGGACAGGGGAACATTCACCCCTCCACTTT. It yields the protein CSIRTGEHSPLHF.

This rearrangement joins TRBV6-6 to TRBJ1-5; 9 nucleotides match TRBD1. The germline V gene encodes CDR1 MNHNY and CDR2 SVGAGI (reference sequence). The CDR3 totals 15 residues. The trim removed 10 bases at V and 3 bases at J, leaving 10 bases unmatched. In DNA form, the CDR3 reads TGTGCCACCCGAATAGGGACAGGGTTCAATCAGCCCCAGCATTTT. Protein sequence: CATRIGTGFNQPQHF.

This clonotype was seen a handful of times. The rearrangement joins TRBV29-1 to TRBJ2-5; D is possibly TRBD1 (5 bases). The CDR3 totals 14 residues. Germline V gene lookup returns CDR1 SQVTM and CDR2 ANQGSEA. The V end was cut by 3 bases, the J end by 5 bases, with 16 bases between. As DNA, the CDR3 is TGCAGCGTTGAGGGGCAGGGTGGTTCGGAGACCCAGTACTTC. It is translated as CSVEGQGGSETQYF.

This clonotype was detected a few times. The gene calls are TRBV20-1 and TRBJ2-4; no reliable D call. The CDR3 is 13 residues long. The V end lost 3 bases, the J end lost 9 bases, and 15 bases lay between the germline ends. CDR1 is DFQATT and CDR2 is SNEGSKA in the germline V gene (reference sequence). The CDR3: CSARSRSLGIQYF. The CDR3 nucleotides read TGCAGTGCTAGGTCCAGGAGCCTAGGCATTCAGTACTTC.

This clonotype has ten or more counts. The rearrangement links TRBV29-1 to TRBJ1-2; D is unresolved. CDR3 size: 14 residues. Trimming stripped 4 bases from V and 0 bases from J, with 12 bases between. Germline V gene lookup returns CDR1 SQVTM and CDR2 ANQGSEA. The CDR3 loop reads CSVVEQPPNYGYTF. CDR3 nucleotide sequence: TGCAGCGTTGTGGAACAGCCGCCTAACTATGGCTACACCTTC.

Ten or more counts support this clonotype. CDR3 residues: CASSPPGGRGETQYF. The CDR3 DNA reads as TGTGCCAGCTCACCACCGGGGGGCCGAGGAGAGACCCAGTACTTC. J is TRBJ2-5 and V is TRBV18; the D gene could be TRBD1 or TRBD2 (6 bases each). Trimming pared 0 bases from V and 4 bases from J, leaving 12 bases between. Looked up from germline, CDR1 is KGHSH and CDR2 is LQKENI. The CDR3 is 15 amino acids. The full variable domain, in which reference TRBV18 and TRBJ2-5 provide the parts outside the CDR3, is NAGVMQNPRHLVRRRGQEARLRCSPMKGHSHVYWYRQLPEEGLKFMVYLQKENIIDESGMPKERFSAEFPKEGPSILRIQQVVRGDSAAYFCASSPPGGRGETQYFGPGTRLLVL.

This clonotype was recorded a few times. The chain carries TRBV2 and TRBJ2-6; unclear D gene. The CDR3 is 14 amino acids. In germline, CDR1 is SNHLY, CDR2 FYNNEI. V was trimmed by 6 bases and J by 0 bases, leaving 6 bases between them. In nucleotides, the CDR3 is TGTGCCAGCAGGCTACTCTCTGGGGCCAACGTCCTGACTTTC. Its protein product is CASRLLSGANVLTF.

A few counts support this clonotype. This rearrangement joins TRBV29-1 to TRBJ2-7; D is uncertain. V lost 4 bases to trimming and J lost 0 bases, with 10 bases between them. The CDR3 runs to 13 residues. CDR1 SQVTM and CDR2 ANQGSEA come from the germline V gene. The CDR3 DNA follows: TGCAGCGTTGCCGCCAGATACTCCTACGAGCAGTACTTC. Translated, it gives CSVAARYSYEQYF.

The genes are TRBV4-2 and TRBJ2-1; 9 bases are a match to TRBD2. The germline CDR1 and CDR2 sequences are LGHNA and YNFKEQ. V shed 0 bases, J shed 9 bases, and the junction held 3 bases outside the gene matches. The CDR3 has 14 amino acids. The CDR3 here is CASSQESTSGEQFF. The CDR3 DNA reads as TGTGCCAGCAGCCAAGAGTCGACTAGCGGTGAGCAGTTCTTC.

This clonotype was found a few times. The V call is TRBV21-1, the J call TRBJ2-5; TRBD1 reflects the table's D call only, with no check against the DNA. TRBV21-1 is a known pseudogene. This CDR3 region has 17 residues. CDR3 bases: TGTGCCAGCAGCTCGTGGGGGGACACCCGGCCCAAAGAGACCCAGTACTTC. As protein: CASSSWGDTRPKETQYF.

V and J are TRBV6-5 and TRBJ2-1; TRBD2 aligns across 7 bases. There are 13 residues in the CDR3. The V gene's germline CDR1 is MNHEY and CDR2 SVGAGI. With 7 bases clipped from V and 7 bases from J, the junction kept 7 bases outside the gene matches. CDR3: CASTYGGWNEQFF. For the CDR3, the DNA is TGTGCCAGCACGTACGGGGGGTGGAATGAGCAGTTCTTC.

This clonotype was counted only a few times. The CDR3 loop is CASSPSNYEQYF. DNA of the CDR3: TGTGCCAGCTCACCATCGAATTACGAGCAGTACTTC. V gene TRBV18 combines with J gene TRBJ2-7; D gene unclear. Trimming took off 2 bases at V and 4 bases at J, with 6 bases between the two ends. The CDR3 contains 12 residues. Germline CDR1 KGHSH, CDR2 LQKENI.

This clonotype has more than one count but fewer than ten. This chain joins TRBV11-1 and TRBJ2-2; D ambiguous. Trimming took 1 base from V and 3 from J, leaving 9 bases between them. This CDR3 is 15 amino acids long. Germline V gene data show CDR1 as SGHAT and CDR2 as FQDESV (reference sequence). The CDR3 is CASSLDGSYTGELFF. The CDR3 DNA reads TGTGCCAGCAGCTTAGATGGGTCCTACACCGGGGAGCTGTTTTTT.

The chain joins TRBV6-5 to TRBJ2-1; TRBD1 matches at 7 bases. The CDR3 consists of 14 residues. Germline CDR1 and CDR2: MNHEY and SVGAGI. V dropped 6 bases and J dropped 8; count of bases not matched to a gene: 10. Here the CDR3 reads CASSQSSTGYEQFF. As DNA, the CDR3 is TGTGCCAGCAGCCAGAGTTCGACAGGGTATGAGCAGTTCTTC.

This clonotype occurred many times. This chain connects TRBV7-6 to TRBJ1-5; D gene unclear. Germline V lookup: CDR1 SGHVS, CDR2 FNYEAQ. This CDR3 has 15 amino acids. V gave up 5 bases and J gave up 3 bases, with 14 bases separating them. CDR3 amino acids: CASSRSSGLNQPQHF. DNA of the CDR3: TGTGCCAGCAGCCGATCTAGTGGGCTCAATCAGCCCCAGCATTTT.